The 10 T cell receptor beta chains reported below all come from one sample, sequenced in a study of shared clonotypes between healthy human individuals. The protocol was immunoSEQ multiplex PCR, while the TCRdb copy is restricted to in-frame clones and leaves out a portion. The table has approximately 400,000 clones, about 96% seen once. Input material: memory CD8+ T cells sorted from blood. The subset denotes: CD45RO+ cells pooled with CCR7-negative TemRA cells. All receptors derive from a man aged 25 to 40 in good health.

Points on this clone: The same CDR3 is also encoded by other DNA sequences in this sample. This chain connects TRBV5-1 to TRBJ2-1, with D maybe TRBD2 (6 bases). Deletions cut 4 bases from V and 0 bases from J, with 8 bases between. The CDR3 contains 14 residues. Germline CDR1 SGHRS, CDR2 YFSETQ. This chain's CDR3 is CASSRGSSYNEQFF. CDR3 sequence (DNA): TGCGCCAGCAGCCGGGGGAGCTCCTACAATGAGCAGTTCTTC.

The chain combines TRBV2 with TRBJ2-1, with D tentatively TRBD2 (7 bases). In germline, CDR1 is SNHLY, CDR2 FYNNEI. The CDR3 totals 15 residues. Trimming removed 4 bases at V and 5 bases at J, with 15 bases between. The CDR3: CASSGTRGFHNEQFF. CDR3 DNA sequence: TGTGCCAGCAGTGGGACTAGGGGGTTCCACAATGAGCAGTTCTTC.

The V call is TRBV15, the J call TRBJ2-7, with no clear D. CDR3 length: 12 amino acids. With 1 base removed from V and 1 base from J, the gap between germline ends came to 2 bases. Germline assignment: CDR1 LNHNV and CDR2 YYDKDF (reference sequence). This chain's CDR3 is CATSRGSYEQYF. The DNA of the CDR3 is TGTGCCACCAGCAGAGGGTCCTACGAGCAGTACTTC. Full variable domain (missing parts from reference TRBV15 and TRBJ2-7): DAMVIQNPRYQVTQFGKPVTLSCSQTLNHNVMYWYQQKSSQAPKLLFHYYDKDFNNEADTPDNFQSRRPNTSFCFLDIRSPGLGDTAMYLCATSRGSYEQYFGPGTRLTVT.

The J gene is TRBJ1-4, the V gene TRBV5-1, with TRBD1 matching over 12 bases. Germline CDR1 is SGHRS and CDR2 is YFSETQ. J lost 8 bases, V lost 4 bases, and 3 bases had no gene match. This CDR3 comprises 14 residues. Here the CDR3 DNA reads TGCGCCAGCAGCGCCGGGACAGGGGGCGAAAAACTGTTTTTT. Its translation is CASSAGTGGEKLFF.

The CDR3 nucleotides are TGCGCCAGCAGCCCCAAACAGGACCCCGGCTACGAGCAGTACTTC. As protein: CASSPKQDPGYEQYF. The chain uses TRBV5-1 and TRBJ2-7; possible D gene TRBD1, 5 bases. This CDR3 spans 15 amino acids. V dropped 4 bases and J dropped 3 bases, with 17 bases sitting between them. The V gene's germline CDR1 is SGHRS and CDR2 YFSETQ.

The rearrangement links TRBV7-8 to TRBJ2-2, with D uncertain. The germline V and J ends were trimmed by 1 base and 8 bases, with 5 bases remaining between them. The CDR3 is 12 residues long. The germline CDR1 and CDR2 sequences are SGHVS and FQNEAQ. In DNA form, the CDR3 reads TGTGCCAGCAGCTTAGTCAGAGGGGAGCTGTTTTTT. As protein: CASSLVRGELFF. Full variable domain (remainder filled in from reference TRBV7-8 and TRBJ2-2): GAGVSQSPRYKVAKRGQDVALRCDPISGHVSLFWYQQALGQGPEFLTYFQNEAQLDKSGLPSDRFFAERPEGSVSTLKIQRTQQEDSAVYLCASSLVRGELFFGEGSRLTVL.

The rearrangement joins TRBV11-2 to TRBJ1-4; D not certain. The V end was cut by 3 bases, the J end by 0 bases, with 11 bases between. The germline V gene encodes CDR1 SGHAT and CDR2 FQNNGV. This CDR3 comprises 16 residues. The CDR3 nucleotides are TGTGCCAGCAGCTTGAGAGGTCTTGCAACTAATGAAAAACTGTTTTTT. Protein: CASSLRGLATNEKLFF.

The rearrangement joins TRBV23-1 to TRBJ2-3; D uncertain. TRBV23-1 is reported as an ORF; its role is uncertain. CDR3 length equals 15 residues. Trimming removed 5 bases at V and 1 base at J, with 13 bases between. This CDR3 reads CASSSLWQGTDTQYF. In DNA, the CDR3 is TGCGCCAGCAGTAGTTTGTGGCAGGGCACAGATACGCAGTATTTT.

The rearrangement links TRBV15 to TRBJ1-5; D might be TRBD1 (6 bases). The germline CDR1 and CDR2 sequences are LNHNV and YYDKDF (reference sequence). V lost 3 bases to trimming and J lost 5 bases, with 17 bases between them. This CDR3 has 16 amino acids. In nucleotides, the CDR3 is TGTGCCACCAGCAGGTCCTTGGGGGGCGTAGATCAGCCCCAGCATTTT. Protein: CATSRSLGGVDQPQHF.

Of note for this clone: Other nucleotide sequences in the sample specify the same CDR3. The V and J genes are TRBV14 and TRBJ2-7; D remains ambiguous. The V end was cut by 3 bases, the J end by 4 bases, with 7 bases between. The CDR3 is 12 amino acids. Germline lookup yields CDR1 SGHDN and CDR2 FVKESK. The CDR3 DNA reads as TGTGCCAGCAGCCACGGATCGTACGAGCAGTACTTC. As protein: CASSHGSYEQYF.